This passage covers 23 T cell receptor beta chains from one sample sequenced in a study of vaccination and CD4 T cells after COVID-19. Scientists ran DNA taken from cultured CD4+ T cells through the Oncomine TCR Beta short-read assay for sequencing. MiXCR, run by TCRdb on the PCR reads, gives a single entry per CDR3 protein. This sample has over 15,000 distinct CDR3 sequences, with about 50% found just once. These TCRs' antigens remain unknown. Time point given: late sampling 161 to 241 days after vaccination in a few convalescent patients. The treatment denotes: approximately 9-day PBMC culture with coronavirus spike peptide pools or control peptides (ViraFEST assay). This specimen consisted of CD4+ T cells from blood, cultured in vitro, obtained about 7 months after SARS-CoV-2 vaccination. Source of these receptors: a human donor who had recovered from COVID-19.

The V call is TRBV19, the J call TRBJ1-2; D remains ambiguous. The CDR3 consists of 14 residues. In germline, CDR1 is LNHDA, CDR2 SQIVND (reference sequence). V lost 7 bases and J lost 5, with 17 bases in between. The CDR3 is CASTFGRFGYGYTF. CDR3 coding DNA: TGTGCCAGTACCTTCGGACGGTTTGGGTATGGCTACACCTTC.

The chain recombines TRBV20-1 with TRBJ1-2; 7 bases are shared with TRBD1. The CDR3 has 12 residues. The junction had 3 bases not matched to a gene; V was cut back by 0 bases and J by 8 bases. Germline V gives CDR1 DFQATT, CDR2 SNEGSKA (reference sequence). CDR3 region: CSARDQGGGYTF. The DNA of the CDR3 is TGCAGTGCTAGAGATCAGGGGGGCGGCTACACCTTC.

V and J are TRBV2 and TRBJ2-1; D gene ambiguous. Germline CDR1 is SNHLY and CDR2 is FYNNEI. This CDR3 has 11 amino acids. The germline V and J ends were trimmed by 7 bases and 4 bases, with 5 bases remaining between them. The CDR3 region is CASTVYNEQFF. In nucleotides, the CDR3 is TGTGCCAGCACAGTATACAATGAGCAGTTCTTC.

The chain is built from TRBV2 and TRBJ2-5, with 12 bases that match TRBD1. This CDR3 is 13 amino acids long. V shed 8 bases, J shed 12 bases, and the junction held 10 bases outside the gene matches. CDR1 and CDR2 (germline): SNHLY, FYNNEI. The CDR3 DNA follows: TGTGCCAGCGGGGACAGGGGGCGCGGTATTAAGTACTTC. It is translated as CASGDRGRGIKYF. Together with reference TRBV2 and TRBJ2-5, the CDR3 gives the full variable domain: EPEVTQTPSHQVTQMGQEVILRCVPISNHLYFYWYRQILGQKVEFLVSFYNNEISEKSEIFDDQFSVERPDGSNFTLKIRSTKLEDSAMYFCASGDRGRGIKYFGPGTRLLVL.

Relative to its sample, this clonotype is medium-sized. This sequence joins TRBV2 and TRBJ1-1; the match to TRBD1 covers 7 bases. This CDR3 is built from 16 residues. With 2 bases clipped from V and 1 base from J, the junction kept 7 bases outside the gene matches. CDR1 and CDR2 (germline): SNHLY, FYNNEI. CDR3 nucleotide sequence: TGTGCCAGCAGTGAACTCAGGGGGGCACAGAACACTGAAGCTTTCTTT. Its translation: CASSELRGAQNTEAFF.

V and J are TRBV18 and TRBJ1-1, with a possible D match to TRBD1 (5 bases). V lost 6 bases to trimming and J lost 1 base, with 18 bases between them. This CDR3 comprises 16 residues. Germline V gives CDR1 KGHSH, CDR2 LQKENI. The CDR3 region has the DNA TGTGCCAGCTCCCGCCAGGGCCCGACGACGAACACTGAAGCTTTCTTT. This codes for CASSRQGPTTNTEAFF.

The rearrangement uses TRBV7-8 and TRBJ1-5; weak D call: TRBD1 (6 bases). This CDR3 has 20 amino acids. Germline loops: CDR1 SGHVS, CDR2 FQNEAQ. Trimming cost V 2 bases and J 1 base, with 24 bases left between them. The chain's CDR3 is CASSLRPSDRFIGSNQPQHF. Written as DNA, the CDR3 is TGTGCCAGCAGCTTAAGGCCCTCGGACAGATTCATTGGGAGCAATCAGCCCCAGCATTTT.

The CDR3 loop reads CASSLGQGFDEQYF. The CDR3 region has the DNA TGTGCCAGCAGCTTGGGACAGGGGTTCGACGAGCAGTACTTC. The chain uses TRBV5-6 and TRBJ2-7; 8 bases are a match to TRBD1. Germline CDR1 is SGHDT and CDR2 is YYEEEE. This CDR3 comprises 14 residues. Trimming cost V 0 bases and J 5 bases; bases outside gene matches: 4. The variable domain in full, with the rest retrieved from reference TRBV5-6 and TRBJ2-7, is DAGVTQSPTHLIKTRGQQVTLRCSPKSGHDTVSWYQQALGQGPQFIFQYYEEEERQRGNFPDRFSGHQFPNYSSELNVNALLLGDSALYLCASSLGQGFDEQYFGPGTRLTVT.

The chain couples TRBV7-8 to TRBJ1-2; weak D call: TRBD1 (5 bases). The germline gives CDR1 SGHVS, CDR2 FQNEAQ. The germline V and J ends were trimmed by 5 bases and 4 bases, with 14 bases remaining between them. The CDR3 loop spans 14 amino acids. CDR3 DNA sequence: TGTGCCAGCAGCAACCTCGTGGGGGTCTATGGCTACACCTTC. This encodes CASSNLVGVYGYTF.

The J gene is TRBJ2-4, the V gene TRBV20-1; 10 bases are shared with TRBD2. V was clipped by 3 bases and J by 1 base; unmatched bases: 15. Germline CDR1 is DFQATT and CDR2 is SNEGSKA (reference sequence). The CDR3 is 19 residues long. The CDR3 here is CSASRLAGAYSTAKNIQYF. The CDR3 DNA is TGCAGTGCTAGTCGGCTAGCGGGAGCGTACTCCACTGCCAAAAACATTCAGTACTTC.

This clonotype was observed once. J is TRBJ2-5 and V is TRBV5-4; D is perhaps TRBD2 (5 bases). With 0 bases removed from V and 5 bases from J, the gap between germline ends came to 11 bases. CDR1 and CDR2 from the germline V gene are SGHNT and YYREEE (reference sequence). This CDR3 region has 14 residues. The CDR3 DNA sequence: TGTGCCAGCAGCTTGGGGGGAGTTGTGGAGACCCAGTACTTC. It codes for CASSLGGVVETQYF.

V is TRBV20-1 and J is TRBJ2-1, with TRBD2 as a possible D gene (5 bases). V lost 0 bases, J lost 4 bases, and 13 bases lay in between. The CDR3 length is 15 residues. CDR1 and CDR2 (germline): DFQATT, SNEGSKA (reference sequence). CDR3 in DNA: TGCAGTGCTAGAGATCCAGGACTTATTTACAATGAGCAGTTCTTC. Translation: CSARDPGLIYNEQFF.

The V call is TRBV2, the J call TRBJ2-5; 15 bases agree with TRBD2. Germline loops: CDR1 SNHLY, CDR2 FYNNEI. V trimming: 3 bases; J trimming: 2 bases; junction bases outside the gene matches: 1. The CDR3 is 16 residues long. The CDR3 DNA sequence: TGTGCCAGCAGTGAGGGACTAGCGGGGGGACAAGAGACCCAGTACTTC. It encodes CASSEGLAGGQETQYF.

The chain employs TRBV7-9 and TRBJ2-7; tentative D call: TRBD2 (6 bases). Trimming removed 10 bases at V and 6 bases at J, with 13 bases between. The CDR3 runs to 11 residues. Per the germline V gene, CDR1 is SEHNR and CDR2 is FQNEAQ (reference sequence). The CDR3 sequence is CATVWRGEQYF. CDR3 nucleotides: TGTGCCACTGTTTGGCGGGGCGAGCAGTACTTC.

The chain combines TRBV7-2 with TRBJ2-7, with 12 bases identical to TRBD2. The germline gives CDR1 SGHTA, CDR2 FQGNSA. This CDR3 has 17 residues. Unmatched junction bases numbered 10, after V lost 3 bases and J lost 4 bases. CDR3 nucleotides: TGTGCCAGCAGCTTTATAAGCGCCGGGACTAGCGGGTACGAGCAGTACTTC. Translation: CASSFISAGTSGYEQYF.

This clonotype was found a few times. The chain combines TRBV24-1 with TRBJ2-5, with 10 bases that match TRBD2. The CDR3 is made up of 16 amino acids. V was clipped by 1 base and J by 5 bases; unmatched bases: 6. Germline V gene lookup returns CDR1 KGHDR and CDR2 SFDVKD. For the CDR3, the DNA is TGTGCCACCAGTGATTTTTCTAGCGGGGGATCCGAGACCCAGTACTTC. It yields the protein CATSDFSSGGSETQYF.

This sequence joins TRBV7-8 and TRBJ2-1; 8 positions agree with TRBD1. CDR1 and CDR2 (germline): SGHVS, FQNEAQ. CDR3 length: 16 residues. The V segment lost 0 bases and the J segment 8 bases; nucleotides outside the gene matches: 9. The CDR3 DNA sequence: TGTGCCAGCAGCTTAGCTCCCCGTGACAGGGGCTATGAGCAGTTCTTC. It translates to CASSLAPRDRGYEQFF.

As to this clonotype: One junction end disagrees with the germline gene, perhaps due to a read error. The rearrangement links TRBV7-6 to TRBJ2-5; either TRBD1 or TRBD2 may fit D (5 bases each). The V gene's germline CDR1 is SGHVS and CDR2 FNYEAQ. This CDR3 has 12 amino acids. CDR3 sequence (DNA): TGTGCTAGCAGCCCCGGGACGCCTCCCCAGTACTTC. Amino acid sequence: CASSPGTPPQYF.

A few counts support this clonotype. The chain uses TRBV7-6 and TRBJ2-3; no clear D. The length of the CDR3 is 13 residues. Germline V CDR1 and CDR2: SGHVS, FNYEAQ. V was cut by 2 bases and J by 6 bases, with 9 bases left in between. The CDR3 region has the DNA TGTGCCAGCAGCTTAAGTCGCCGGGATACGCAGTATTTT. Amino acids: CASSLSRRDTQYF.

The J gene is TRBJ2-3, the V gene TRBV7-2; the match to TRBD2 covers 10 bases. The CDR3 has 16 amino acids. V dropped 5 bases and J dropped 0; count of bases not matched to a gene: 5. Germline-derived CDR1 and CDR2 are SGHTA and FQGNSA. The CDR3 DNA follows: TGTGCCAGCAGCCGCGGACTAGCGGCTAGCACAGATACGCAGTATTTT. Translation gives CASSRGLAASTDTQYF.

V gene TRBV6-5 combines with J gene TRBJ2-3, with 13 bases that match TRBD2. With 2 bases clipped from V and 2 bases from J, the junction kept 7 bases outside the gene matches. CDR1 is MNHEY, CDR2 SVGAGI, per germline. The CDR3 consists of 18 residues. The CDR3 sequence is CASSYTRTSGGNTDTQYF. The CDR3 DNA is TGTGCCAGCAGTTACACGAGGACTAGCGGGGGAAACACAGATACGCAGTATTTT.

The genes are TRBV7-9 and TRBJ2-7; D is possibly TRBD1 (6 bases). Trimming took off 5 bases at V and 3 bases at J, with 14 bases between the two ends. The V gene's germline CDR1 is SEHNR and CDR2 FQNEAQ (reference sequence). This CDR3 is 14 amino acids long. The CDR3 reads CASSRTRTDYEQYF. The CDR3 region has the DNA TGTGCCAGCAGCCGTACGCGGACAGACTACGAGCAGTACTTC.

This clonotype was detected a few times. This sequence joins TRBV11-3 and TRBJ1-6, with unresolved D. Looked up from germline, CDR1 is SGHNT and CDR2 is YENEEA. The CDR3 sequence is 15 residues long. Trimming took off 5 bases at V and 0 bases at J, with 8 bases between the two ends. The CDR3 DNA follows: TGTGCCAGCAGCGACAAGGGCTCCTATAATTCACCCCTCCACTTT. Its translation: CASSDKGSYNSPLHF.